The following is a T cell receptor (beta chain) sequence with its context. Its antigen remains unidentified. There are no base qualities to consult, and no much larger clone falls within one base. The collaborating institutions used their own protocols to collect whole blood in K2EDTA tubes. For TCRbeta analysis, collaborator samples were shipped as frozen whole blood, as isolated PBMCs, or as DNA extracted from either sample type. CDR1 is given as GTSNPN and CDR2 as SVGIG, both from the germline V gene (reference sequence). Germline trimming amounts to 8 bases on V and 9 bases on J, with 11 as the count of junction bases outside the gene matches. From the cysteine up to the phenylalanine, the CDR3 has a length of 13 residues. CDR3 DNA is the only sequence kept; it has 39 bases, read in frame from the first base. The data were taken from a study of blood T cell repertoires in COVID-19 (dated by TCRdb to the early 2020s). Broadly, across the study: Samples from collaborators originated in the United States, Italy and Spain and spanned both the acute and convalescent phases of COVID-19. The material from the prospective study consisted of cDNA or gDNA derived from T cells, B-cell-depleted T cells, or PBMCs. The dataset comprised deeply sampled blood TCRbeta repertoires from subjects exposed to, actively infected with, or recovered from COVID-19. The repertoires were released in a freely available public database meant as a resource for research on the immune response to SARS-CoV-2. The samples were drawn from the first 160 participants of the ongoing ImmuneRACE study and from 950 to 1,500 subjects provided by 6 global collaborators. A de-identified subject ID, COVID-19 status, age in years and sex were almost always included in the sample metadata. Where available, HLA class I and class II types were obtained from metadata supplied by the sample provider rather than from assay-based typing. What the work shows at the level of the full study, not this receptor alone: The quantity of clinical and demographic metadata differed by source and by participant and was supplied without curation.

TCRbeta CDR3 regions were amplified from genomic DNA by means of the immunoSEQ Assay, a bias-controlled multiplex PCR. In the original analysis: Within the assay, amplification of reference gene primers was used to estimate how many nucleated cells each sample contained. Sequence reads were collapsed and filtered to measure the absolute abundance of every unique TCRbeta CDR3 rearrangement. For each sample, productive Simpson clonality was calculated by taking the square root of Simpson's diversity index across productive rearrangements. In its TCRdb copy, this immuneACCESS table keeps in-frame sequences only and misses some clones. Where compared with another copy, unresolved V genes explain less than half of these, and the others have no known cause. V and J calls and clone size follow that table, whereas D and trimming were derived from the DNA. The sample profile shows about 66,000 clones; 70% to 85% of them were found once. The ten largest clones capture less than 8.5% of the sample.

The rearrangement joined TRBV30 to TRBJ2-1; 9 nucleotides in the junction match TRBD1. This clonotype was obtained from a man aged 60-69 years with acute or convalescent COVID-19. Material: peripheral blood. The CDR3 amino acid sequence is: CAHTGTGSGEQFF. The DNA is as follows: TGTGCCCACACCGGGACAGGGTCCGGTGAGCAGTTCTTC.